The clone carrying this T cell receptor beta chain was counted a few times. Its antigen is currently unknown. A second PCR of roughly 7 to 11 cycles used a sample-barcoded 5' primer and a J-beta primer mix. TCRdb itself ran the 5' RACE reads through MiXCR, one entry per CDR3 protein. Of hundreds of thousands of distinct CDR3 sequences in the sample, roughly 26% were seen once. V lost 5 bases to trimming and J lost 4 bases, with 8 bases between them. This CDR3 is 12 amino acids long. CDR1 SGHTA and CDR2 FQGNSA come from the germline V gene. This sample is part of a study of blood T cells in healthy people across ages. General observations from the study: Naive CD4+ cell counts and diversity both ran higher in long-lived than in aged donors.

Per-sample yields of isolated PBMCs were at least 7 million. The data were also submitted as part of a second study, on T cells of mothers and their children.

This receptor was obtained from a boy aged 5-17 years in good health. The chain uses TRBV7-2 and TRBJ2-5; D not resolved. Sequencing was carried out using blood. The CDR3 region is CASSTTLETQYF. The DNA for the CDR3 is TGTGCCAGCAGCACTACCCTAGAGACCCAGTACTTC.